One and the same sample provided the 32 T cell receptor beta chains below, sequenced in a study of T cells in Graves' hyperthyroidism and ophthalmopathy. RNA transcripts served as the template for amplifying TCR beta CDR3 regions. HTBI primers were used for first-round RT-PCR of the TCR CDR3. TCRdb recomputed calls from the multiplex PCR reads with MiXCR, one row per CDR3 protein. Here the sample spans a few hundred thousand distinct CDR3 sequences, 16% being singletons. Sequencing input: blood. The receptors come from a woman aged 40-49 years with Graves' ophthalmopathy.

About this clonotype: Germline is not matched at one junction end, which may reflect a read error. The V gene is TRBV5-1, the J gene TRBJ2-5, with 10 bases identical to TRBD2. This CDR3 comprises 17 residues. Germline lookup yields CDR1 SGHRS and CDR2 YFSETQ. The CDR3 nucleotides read TGTGCCAGCAGCTTAGTTGGACTAGCGGCTTACCAAGAGACCCAGTACTTC. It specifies CASSLVGLAAYQETQYF. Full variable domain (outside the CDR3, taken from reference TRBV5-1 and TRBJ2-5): KAGVTQTPRYLIKTRGQQVTLSCSPISGHRSVSWYQQTPGQGLQFLFEYFSETQRNKGNFPGRFSGRQFSNSRSEMNVSTLELGDSALYLCASSLVGLAAYQETQYFGPGTRLLVL.

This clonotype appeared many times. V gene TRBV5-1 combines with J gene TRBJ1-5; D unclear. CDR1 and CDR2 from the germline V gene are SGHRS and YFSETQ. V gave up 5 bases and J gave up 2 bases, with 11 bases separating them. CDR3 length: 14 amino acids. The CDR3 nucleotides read TGCGCCAGCAGTGTTGGGTATGGCAATCAGCCCCAGCATTTT. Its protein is CASSVGYGNQPQHF.

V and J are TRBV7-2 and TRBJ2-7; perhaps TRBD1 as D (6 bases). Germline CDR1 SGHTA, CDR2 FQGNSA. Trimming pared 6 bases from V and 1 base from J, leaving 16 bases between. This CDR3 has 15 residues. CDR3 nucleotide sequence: TGTGCCAGCAGTACCCAGGGGTTAGGGTCCTACGAGCAGTACTTC. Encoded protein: CASSTQGLGSYEQYF.

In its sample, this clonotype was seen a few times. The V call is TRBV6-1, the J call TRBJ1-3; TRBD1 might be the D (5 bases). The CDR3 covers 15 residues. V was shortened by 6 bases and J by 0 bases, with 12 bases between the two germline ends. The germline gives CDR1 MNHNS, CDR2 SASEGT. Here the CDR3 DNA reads TGTGCCAGCAGACCTGGACATTACTCTGGAAACACCATATATTTT. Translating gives CASRPGHYSGNTIYF.

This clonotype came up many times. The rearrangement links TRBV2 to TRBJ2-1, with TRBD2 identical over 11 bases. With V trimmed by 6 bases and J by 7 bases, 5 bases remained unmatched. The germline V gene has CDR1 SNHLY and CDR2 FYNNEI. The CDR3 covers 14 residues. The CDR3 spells CASRVAGGPNEQFF. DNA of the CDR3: TGTGCCAGCAGAGTAGCGGGGGGGCCGAATGAGCAGTTCTTC.

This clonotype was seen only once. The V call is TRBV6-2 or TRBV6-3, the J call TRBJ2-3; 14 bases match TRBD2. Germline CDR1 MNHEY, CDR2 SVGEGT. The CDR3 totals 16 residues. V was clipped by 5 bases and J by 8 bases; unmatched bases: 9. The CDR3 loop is CASSTRLAGGWGTQYF. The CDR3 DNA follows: TGTGCCAGCAGTACACGACTAGCGGGGGGGTGGGGTACGCAGTATTTT.

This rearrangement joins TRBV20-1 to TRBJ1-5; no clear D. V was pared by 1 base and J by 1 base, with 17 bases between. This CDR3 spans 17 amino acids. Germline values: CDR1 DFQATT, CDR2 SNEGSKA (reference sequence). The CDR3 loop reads CSARASFGILSNQPQHF. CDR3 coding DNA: TGCAGTGCTAGAGCCTCGTTTGGGATTCTCAGCAATCAGCCCCAGCATTTT.

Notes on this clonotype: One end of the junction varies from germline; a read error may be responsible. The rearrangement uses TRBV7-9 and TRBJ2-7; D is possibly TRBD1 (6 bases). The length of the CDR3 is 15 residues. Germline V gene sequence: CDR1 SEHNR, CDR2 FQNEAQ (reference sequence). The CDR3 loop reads CASSSNRVRTYEQYF. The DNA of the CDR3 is TGTGCAAGCAGCTCCAACAGGGTAAGGACCTACGAGCAGTACTTC.

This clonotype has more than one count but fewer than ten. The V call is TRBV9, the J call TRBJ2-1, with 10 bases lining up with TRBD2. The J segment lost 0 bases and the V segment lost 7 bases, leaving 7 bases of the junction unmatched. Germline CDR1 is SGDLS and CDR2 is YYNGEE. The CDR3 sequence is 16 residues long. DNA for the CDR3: TGTGCCAGCTCCATCTCTAGCGGGAGCTCCTACAATGAGCAGTTCTTC. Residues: CASSISSGSSYNEQFF.

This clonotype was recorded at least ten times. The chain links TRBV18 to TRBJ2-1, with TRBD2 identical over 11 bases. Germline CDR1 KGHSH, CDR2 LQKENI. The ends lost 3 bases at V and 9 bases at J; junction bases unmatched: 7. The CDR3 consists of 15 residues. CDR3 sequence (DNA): TGTGCCAGCTCACCGGGACTAGCGGAAAGGAGTGAGCAGTTCTTC. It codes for CASSPGLAERSEQFF.

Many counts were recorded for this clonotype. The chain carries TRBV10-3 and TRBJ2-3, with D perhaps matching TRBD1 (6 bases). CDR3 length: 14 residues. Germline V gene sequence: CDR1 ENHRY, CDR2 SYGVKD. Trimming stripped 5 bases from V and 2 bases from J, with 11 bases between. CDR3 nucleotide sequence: TGTGCCATCAGTCGGGACACGCTCACAGATACGCAGTATTTT. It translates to CAISRDTLTDTQYF.

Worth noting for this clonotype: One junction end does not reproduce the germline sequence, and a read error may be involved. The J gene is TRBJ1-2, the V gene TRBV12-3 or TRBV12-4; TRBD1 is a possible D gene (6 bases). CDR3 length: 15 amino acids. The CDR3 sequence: CASSTRKRGFDGHTF. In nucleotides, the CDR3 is TGTGCCAGCAGTACCCGGAAAAGGGGGTTCGATGGCCACACCTTC.

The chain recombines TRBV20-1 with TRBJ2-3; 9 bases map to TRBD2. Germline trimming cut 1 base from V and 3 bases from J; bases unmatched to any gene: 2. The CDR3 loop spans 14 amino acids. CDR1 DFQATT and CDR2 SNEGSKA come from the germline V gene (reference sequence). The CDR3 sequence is CSARALAGTDTQYF. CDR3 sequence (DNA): TGCAGTGCTAGAGCACTAGCGGGTACAGATACGCAGTATTTT.

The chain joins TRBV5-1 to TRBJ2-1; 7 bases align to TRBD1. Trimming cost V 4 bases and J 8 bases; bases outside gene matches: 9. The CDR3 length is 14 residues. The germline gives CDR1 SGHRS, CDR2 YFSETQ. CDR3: CASSPTGSWDEQFF. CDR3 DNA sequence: TGCGCCAGCAGCCCGACAGGGAGCTGGGATGAGCAGTTCTTC. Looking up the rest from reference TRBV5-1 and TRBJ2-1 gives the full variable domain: KAGVTQTPRYLIKTRGQQVTLSCSPISGHRSVSWYQQTPGQGLQFLFEYFSETQRNKGNFPGRFSGRQFSNSRSEMNVSTLELGDSALYLCASSPTGSWDEQFFGPGTRLTVL.

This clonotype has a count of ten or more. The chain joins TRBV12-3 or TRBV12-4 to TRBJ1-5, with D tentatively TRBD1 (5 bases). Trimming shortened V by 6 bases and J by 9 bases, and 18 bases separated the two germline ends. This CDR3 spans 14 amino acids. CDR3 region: CASSHTGRPTPQHF. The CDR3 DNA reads TGTGCCAGCAGCCACACGGGACGGCCCACGCCCCAGCATTTT.

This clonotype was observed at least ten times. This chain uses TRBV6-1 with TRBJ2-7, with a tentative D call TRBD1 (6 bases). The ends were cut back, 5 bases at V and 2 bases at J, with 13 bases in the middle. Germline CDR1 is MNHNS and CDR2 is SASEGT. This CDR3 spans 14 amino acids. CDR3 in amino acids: CASSQRQGPYEQYF. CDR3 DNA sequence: TGTGCCAGCAGTCAACGGCAGGGGCCCTACGAGCAGTACTTC.

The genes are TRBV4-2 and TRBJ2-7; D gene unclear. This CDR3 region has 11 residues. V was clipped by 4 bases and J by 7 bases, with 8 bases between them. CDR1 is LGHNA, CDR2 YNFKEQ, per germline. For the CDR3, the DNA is TGTGCCAGCAGCCCTTCGTTGGAGCAGTACTTC. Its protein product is CASSPSLEQYF.

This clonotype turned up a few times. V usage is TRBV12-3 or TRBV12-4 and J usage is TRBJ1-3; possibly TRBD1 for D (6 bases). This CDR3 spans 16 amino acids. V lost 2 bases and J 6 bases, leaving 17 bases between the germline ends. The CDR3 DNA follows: TGTGCCAGCAGTTTAAGGGGAGAGGGGGATGAAAACACCATATATTTT. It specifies CASSLRGEGDENTIYF.

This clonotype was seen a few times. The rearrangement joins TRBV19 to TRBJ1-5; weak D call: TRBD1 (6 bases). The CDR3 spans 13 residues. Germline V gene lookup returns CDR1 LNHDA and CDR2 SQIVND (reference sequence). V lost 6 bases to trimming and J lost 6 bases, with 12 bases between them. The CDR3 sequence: CASRTGSSQPQHF. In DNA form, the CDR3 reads TGTGCCAGTAGAACAGGGTCGAGTCAGCCCCAGCATTTT.

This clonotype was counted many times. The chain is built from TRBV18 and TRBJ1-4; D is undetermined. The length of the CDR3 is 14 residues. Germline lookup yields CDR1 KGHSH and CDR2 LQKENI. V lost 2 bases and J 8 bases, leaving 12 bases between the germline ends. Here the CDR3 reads CASSPSNQGEKLFF. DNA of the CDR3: TGTGCCAGCTCACCATCAAACCAAGGGGAAAAACTGTTTTTT.

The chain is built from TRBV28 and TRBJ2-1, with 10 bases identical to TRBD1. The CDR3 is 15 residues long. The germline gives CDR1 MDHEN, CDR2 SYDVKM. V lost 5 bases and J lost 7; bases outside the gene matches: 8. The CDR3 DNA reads TGTGCCAGCAGTCATCATCGACAGGGGGCGAATGAGCAGTTCTTC. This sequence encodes CASSHHRQGANEQFF.

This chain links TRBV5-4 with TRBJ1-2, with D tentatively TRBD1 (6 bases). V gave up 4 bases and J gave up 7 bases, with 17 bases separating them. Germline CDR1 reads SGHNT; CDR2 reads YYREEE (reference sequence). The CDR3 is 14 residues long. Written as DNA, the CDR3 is TGTGCCAGCAGCGTCCACAGGGACCTAGGTGGCTACACCTTC. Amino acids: CASSVHRDLGGYTF.

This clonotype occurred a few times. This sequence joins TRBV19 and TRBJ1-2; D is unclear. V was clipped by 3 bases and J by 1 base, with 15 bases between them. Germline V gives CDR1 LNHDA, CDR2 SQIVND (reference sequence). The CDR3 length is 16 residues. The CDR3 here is CASSISSRRDNYGYTF. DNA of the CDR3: TGTGCCAGTAGTATTTCTTCCAGGCGAGATAACTATGGCTACACCTTC.

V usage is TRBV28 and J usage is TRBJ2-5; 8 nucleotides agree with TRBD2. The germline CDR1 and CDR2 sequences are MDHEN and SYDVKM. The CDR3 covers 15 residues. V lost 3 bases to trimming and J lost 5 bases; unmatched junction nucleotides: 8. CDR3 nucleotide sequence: TGTGCCAGCAGTTTCGCTAAGCGGGGGTGGGAGACCCAGTACTTC. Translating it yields CASSFAKRGWETQYF.

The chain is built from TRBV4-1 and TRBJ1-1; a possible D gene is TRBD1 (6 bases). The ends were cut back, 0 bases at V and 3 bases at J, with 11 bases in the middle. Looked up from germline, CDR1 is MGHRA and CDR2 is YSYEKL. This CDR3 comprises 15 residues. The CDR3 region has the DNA TGCGCCAGCAGCCAAGATTACCGGGGGCACACTGAAGCTTTCTTT. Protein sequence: CASSQDYRGHTEAFF.

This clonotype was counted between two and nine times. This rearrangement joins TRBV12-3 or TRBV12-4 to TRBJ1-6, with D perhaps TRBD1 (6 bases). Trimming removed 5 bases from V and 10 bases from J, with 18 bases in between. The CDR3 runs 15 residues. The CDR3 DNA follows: TGTGCCAGCAGTCGGACAGAATCTGGGACCTCACCCCTCCACTTT. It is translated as CASSRTESGTSPLHF.

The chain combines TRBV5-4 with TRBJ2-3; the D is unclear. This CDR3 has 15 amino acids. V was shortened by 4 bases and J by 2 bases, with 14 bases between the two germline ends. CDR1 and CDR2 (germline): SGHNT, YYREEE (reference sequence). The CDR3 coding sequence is TGTGCCAGCAGCCTCTTTGGGATCTCCACAGATACGCAGTATTTT. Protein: CASSLFGISTDTQYF.

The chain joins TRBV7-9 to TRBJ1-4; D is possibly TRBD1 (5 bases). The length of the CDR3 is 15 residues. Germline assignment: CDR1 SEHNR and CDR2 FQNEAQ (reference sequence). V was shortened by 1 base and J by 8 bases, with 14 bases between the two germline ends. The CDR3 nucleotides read TGTGCCAGCAGCTTAGTGGGGGAATTGGAGGAAAAACTGTTTTTT. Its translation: CASSLVGELEEKLFF. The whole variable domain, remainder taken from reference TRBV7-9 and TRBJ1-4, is DTGVSQNPRHKITKRGQNVTFRCDPISEHNRLYWYRQTLGQGPEFLTYFQNEAQLEKSRLLSDRFSAERPKGSFSTLEIQRTEQGDSAMYLCASSLVGELEEKLFFGSGTQLSVL.

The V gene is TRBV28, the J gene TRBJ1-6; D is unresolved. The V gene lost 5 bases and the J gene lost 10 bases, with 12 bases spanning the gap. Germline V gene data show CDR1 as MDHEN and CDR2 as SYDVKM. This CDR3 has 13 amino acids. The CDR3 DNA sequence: TGTGCCAGCAGTACCGGCCAGGTCTCACCCCTCCACTTT. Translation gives CASSTGQVSPLHF. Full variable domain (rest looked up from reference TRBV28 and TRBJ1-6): DVKVTQSSRYLVKRTGEKVFLECVQDMDHENMFWYRQDPGLGLRLIYFSYDVKMKEKGDIPEGYSVSREKKERFSLILESASTNQTSMYLCASSTGQVSPLHFGNGTRLTVT.

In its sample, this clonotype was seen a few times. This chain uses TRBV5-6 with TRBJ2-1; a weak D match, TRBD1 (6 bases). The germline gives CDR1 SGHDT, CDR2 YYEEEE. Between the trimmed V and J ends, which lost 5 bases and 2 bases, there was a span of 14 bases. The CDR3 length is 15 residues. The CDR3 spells CASSQMDRAYNEQFF. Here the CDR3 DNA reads TGTGCCAGCAGTCAAATGGACAGAGCCTACAATGAGCAGTTCTTC.

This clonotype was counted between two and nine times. The chain's CDR3 is CASSPRDINTGELFF. CDR3 coding DNA: TGTGCCAGCAGTCCTCGGGACATCAACACCGGGGAGCTGTTTTTT. The chain employs TRBV6-1 and TRBJ2-2, with a weak D call TRBD1 (6 bases). This CDR3 is built from 15 residues. Looked up from germline, CDR1 is MNHNS and CDR2 is SASEGT. V dropped 5 bases and J dropped 2 bases, with 12 bases sitting between them.

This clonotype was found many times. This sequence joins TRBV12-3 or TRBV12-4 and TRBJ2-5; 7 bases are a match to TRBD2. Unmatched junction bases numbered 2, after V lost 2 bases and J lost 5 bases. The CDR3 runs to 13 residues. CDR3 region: CASSLMRGETQYF. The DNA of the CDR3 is TGTGCCAGCAGTTTAATGCGGGGGGAGACCCAGTACTTC.